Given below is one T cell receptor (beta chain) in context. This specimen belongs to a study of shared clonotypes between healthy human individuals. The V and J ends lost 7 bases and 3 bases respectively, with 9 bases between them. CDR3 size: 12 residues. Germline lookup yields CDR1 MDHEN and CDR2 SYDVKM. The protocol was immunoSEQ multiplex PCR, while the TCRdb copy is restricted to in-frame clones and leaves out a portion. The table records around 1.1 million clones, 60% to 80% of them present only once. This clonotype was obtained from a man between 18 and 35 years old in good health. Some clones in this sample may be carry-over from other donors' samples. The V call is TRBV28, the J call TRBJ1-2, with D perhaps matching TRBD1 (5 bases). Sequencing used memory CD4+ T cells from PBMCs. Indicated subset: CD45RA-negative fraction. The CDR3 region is CASTRGYYGYTF. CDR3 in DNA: TGTGCCAGCACCCGGGGCTACTATGGCTACACCTTC.